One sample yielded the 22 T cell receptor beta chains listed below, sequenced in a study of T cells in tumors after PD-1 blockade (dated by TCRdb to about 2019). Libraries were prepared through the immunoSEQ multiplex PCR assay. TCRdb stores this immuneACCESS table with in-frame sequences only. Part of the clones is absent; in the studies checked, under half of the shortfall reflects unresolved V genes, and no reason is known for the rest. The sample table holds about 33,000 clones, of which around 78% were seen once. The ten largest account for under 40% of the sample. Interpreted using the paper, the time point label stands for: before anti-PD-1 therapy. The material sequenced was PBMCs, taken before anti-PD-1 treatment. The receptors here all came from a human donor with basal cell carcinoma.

CDR3 loop: CASSQRTGDTEAFF. The DNA of the CDR3 is TGTGCCAGCAGCCAGAGGACAGGGGACACTGAAGCTTTCTTT. The chain combines TRBV3-1 (or the pseudogene TRBV3-2) with TRBJ1-1, with 9 bases identical to TRBD1. The CDR3 consists of 14 residues. Germline trimming cut 3 bases from V and 3 bases from J; bases unmatched to any gene: 2. Germline CDR1 and CDR2: LGHDT and YNNKEL (reference sequence).

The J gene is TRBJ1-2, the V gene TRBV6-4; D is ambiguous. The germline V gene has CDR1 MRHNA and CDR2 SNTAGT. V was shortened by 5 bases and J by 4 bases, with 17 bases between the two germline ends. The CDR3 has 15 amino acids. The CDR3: CASSQFLGSGYGYTF. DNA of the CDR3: TGTGCCAGCAGTCAATTTCTGGGGTCGGGCTATGGCTACACCTTC.

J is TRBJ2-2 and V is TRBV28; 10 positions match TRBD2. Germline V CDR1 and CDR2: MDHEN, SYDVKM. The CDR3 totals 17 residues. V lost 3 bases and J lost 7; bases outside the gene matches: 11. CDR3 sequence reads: CASSLPSSGRANGELFF. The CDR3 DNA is TGTGCCAGCAGTTTGCCTTCGAGCGGGAGGGCCAACGGGGAGCTGTTTTTT.

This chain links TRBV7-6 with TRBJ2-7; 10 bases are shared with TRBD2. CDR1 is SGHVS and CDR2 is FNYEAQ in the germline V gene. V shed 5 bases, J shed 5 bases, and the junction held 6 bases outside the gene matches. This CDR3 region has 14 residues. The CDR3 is CASSPGTSVDEQYF. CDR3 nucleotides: TGTGCCAGCAGCCCTGGGACTAGCGTGGACGAGCAGTACTTC.

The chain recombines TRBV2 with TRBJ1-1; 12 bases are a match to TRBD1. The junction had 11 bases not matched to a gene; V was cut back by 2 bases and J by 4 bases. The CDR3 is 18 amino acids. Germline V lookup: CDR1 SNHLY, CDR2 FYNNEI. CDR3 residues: CASSESRDRGRSSTEAFF. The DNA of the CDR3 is TGTGCCAGCAGTGAAAGCAGGGACAGGGGGCGGAGTAGCACTGAAGCTTTCTTT.

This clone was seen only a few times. CDR3 sequence reads: CASSADPNGNTIYF. The CDR3 DNA is TGTGCCAGTTCGGCGGACCCAAATGGAAACACCATATATTTT. This rearrangement joins TRBV13 to TRBJ1-3, with no clear D. Germline CDR1 is PRHDT and CDR2 is FYEKMQ (reference sequence). Trimming removed 9 bases at V and 3 bases at J, with 15 bases between. This CDR3 contains 14 residues. The whole variable domain, filled in from reference TRBV13 and TRBJ1-3, reads AAGVIQSPRHLIKEKRETATLKCYPIPRHDTVYWYQQGPGQDPQFLISFYEKMQSDKGSIPDRFSAQQFSDYHSELNMSSLELGDSALYFCASSADPNGNTIYFGEGSWLTVV.

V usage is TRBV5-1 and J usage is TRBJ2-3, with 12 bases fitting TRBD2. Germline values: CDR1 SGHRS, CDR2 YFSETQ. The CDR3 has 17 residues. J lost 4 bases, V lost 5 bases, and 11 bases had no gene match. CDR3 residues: CASSSSGGADGSDTQYF. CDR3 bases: TGCGCCAGCAGTTCTAGCGGGGGGGCCGATGGATCAGATACGCAGTATTTT.

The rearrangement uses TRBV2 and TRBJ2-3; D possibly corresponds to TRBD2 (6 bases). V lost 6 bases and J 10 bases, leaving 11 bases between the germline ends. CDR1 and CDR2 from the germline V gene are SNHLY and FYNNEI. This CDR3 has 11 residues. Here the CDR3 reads CASSPTSAQYF. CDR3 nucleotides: TGTGCCAGCAGCCCGACTAGTGCGCAGTATTTT.

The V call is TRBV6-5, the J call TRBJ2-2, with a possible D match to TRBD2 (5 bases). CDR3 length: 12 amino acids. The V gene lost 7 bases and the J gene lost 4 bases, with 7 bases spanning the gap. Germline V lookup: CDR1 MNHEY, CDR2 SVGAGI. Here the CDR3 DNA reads TGTGCCAGCACCCGGGGCACCGGGGAGCTGTTTTTT. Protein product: CASTRGTGELFF.

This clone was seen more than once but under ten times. CDR3 in amino acids: CASSVTGEQFF. Here the CDR3 DNA reads TGTGCCAGCAGCGTAACGGGTGAGCAGTTCTTC. This chain links TRBV9 with TRBJ2-1, with D unclear. The germline V gene has CDR1 SGDLS and CDR2 YYNGEE. The CDR3 covers 11 residues. V was trimmed by 1 base and J by 9 bases, leaving 5 bases between them.

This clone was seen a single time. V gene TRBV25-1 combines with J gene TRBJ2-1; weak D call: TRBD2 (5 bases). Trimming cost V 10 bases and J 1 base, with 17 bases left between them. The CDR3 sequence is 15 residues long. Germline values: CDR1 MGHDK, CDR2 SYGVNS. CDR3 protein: CATLRGPLSYNEQFF. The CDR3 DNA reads TGTGCCACCCTGAGAGGGCCCTTATCCTACAATGAGCAGTTCTTC.

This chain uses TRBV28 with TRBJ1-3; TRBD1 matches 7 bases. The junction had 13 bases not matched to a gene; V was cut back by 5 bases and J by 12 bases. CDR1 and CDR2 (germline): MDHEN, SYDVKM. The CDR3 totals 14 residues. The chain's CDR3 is CASSPRDSLPSIYF. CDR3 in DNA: TGTGCCAGCAGTCCGAGGGACAGTCTCCCAAGCATATATTTT. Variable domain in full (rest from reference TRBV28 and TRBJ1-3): DVKVTQSSRYLVKRTGEKVFLECVQDMDHENMFWYRQDPGLGLRLIYFSYDVKMKEKGDIPEGYSVSREKKERFSLILESASTNQTSMYLCASSPRDSLPSIYFGEGSWLTVV.

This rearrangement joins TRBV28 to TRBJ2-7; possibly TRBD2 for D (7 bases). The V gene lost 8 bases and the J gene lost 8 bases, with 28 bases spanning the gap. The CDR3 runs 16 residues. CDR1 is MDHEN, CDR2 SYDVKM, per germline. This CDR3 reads CASVASGGGGARKQYF. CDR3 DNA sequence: TGTGCCAGCGTAGCCTCCGGGGGAGGGGGGGCGCGAAAGCAGTACTTC.

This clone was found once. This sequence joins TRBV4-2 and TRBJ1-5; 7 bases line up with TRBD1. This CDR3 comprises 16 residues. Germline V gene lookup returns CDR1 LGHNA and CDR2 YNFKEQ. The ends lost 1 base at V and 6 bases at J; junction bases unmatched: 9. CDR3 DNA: TGTGCCAGCAGCCAAGGAGAAGGGGGCGCCGGTCAGCCCCAGCATTTT. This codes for CASSQGEGGAGQPQHF.

In DNA form, the CDR3 reads TGTGCCTGGAGTGTTGGACAACGGGGTGAAGCTTTCTTT. Translating it yields CAWSVGQRGEAFF. J is TRBJ1-1 and V is TRBV30; perhaps TRBD1 as D (5 bases). Trimming pared 0 bases from V and 7 bases from J, leaving 12 bases between. Germline V gives CDR1 GTSNPN, CDR2 SVGIG (reference sequence). This CDR3 has 13 residues.

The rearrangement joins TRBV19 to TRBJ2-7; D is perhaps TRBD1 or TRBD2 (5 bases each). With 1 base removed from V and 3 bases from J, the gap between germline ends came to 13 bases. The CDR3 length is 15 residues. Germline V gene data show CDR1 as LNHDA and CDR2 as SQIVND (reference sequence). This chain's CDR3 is CASSIGGDISYEQYF. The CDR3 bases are TGTGCCAGTAGTATAGGAGGGGATATTAGCTACGAGCAGTACTTC. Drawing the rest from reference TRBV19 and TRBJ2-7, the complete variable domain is DGGITQSPKYLFRKEGQNVTLSCEQNLNHDAMYWYRQDPGQGLRLIYYSQIVNDFQKGDIAEGYSVSREKKESFPLTVTSAQKNPTAFYLCASSIGGDISYEQYFGPGTRLTVT.

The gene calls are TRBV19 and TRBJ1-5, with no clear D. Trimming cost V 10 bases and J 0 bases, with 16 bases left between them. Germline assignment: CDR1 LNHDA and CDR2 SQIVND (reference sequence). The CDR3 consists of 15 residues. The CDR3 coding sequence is TGTGCCAATAAGCAGAGAATCTATAGCAATCAGCCCCAGCATTTT. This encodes CANKQRIYSNQPQHF.

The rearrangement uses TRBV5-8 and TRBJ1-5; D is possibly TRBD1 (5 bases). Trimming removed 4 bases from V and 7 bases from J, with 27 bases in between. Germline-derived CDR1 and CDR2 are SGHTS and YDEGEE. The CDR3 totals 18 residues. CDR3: CASSSPLRGGQRRQPQHF. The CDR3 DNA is TGTGCCAGCAGCAGCCCCTTAAGGGGTGGGCAGAGACGGCAGCCCCAGCATTTT.

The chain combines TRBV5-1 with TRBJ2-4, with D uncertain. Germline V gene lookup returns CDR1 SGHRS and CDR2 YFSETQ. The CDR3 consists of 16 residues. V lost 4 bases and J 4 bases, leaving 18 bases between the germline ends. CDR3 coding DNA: TGCGCCAGCAGCCCTATGGACCGAAGTCCTAAAAACATTCAGTACTTC. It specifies CASSPMDRSPKNIQYF.

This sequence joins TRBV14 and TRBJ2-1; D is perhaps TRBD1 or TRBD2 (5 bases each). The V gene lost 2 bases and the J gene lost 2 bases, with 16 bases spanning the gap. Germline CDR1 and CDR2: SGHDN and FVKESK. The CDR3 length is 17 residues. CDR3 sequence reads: CASSQRRAGWAYNEQFF. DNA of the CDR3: TGTGCCAGCAGCCAAAGGCGGGCAGGGTGGGCCTACAATGAGCAGTTCTTC.

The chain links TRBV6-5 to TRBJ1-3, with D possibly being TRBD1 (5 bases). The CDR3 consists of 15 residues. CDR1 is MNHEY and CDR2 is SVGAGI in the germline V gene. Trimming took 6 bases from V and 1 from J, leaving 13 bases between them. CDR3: CASRRARGSGNTIYF. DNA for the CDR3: TGTGCCAGCAGACGCGCCCGGGGGTCTGGAAACACCATATATTTT.

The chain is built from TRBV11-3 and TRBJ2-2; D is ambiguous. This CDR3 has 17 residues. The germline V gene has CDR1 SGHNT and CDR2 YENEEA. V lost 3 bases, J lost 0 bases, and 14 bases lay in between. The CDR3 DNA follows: TGTGCCAGCAGCTTTAGGAAGTGGGAATCGAACACCGGGGAGCTGTTTTTT. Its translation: CASSFRKWESNTGELFF. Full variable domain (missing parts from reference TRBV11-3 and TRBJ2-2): EAGVVQSPRYKIIEKKQPVAFWCNPISGHNTLYWYLQNLGQGPELLIRYENEEAVDDSQLPKDRFSAERLKGVDSTLKIQPAELGDSAVYLCASSFRKWESNTGELFFGEGSRLTVL.